This TCR beta chain was documented in a study of blood T cell repertoires in COVID-19. Study-level information: Donors in the United States, Italy and Spain gave samples during acute or convalescent COVID-19. Sample material is recorded as cDNA or gDNA derived from T cells, B-cell-depleted T cells, or PBMCs.

Trimming removed 6 bases from V and 0 bases from J; junction bases left unmatched: 3. This CDR3 spans 14 amino acids. CDR1 and CDR2 from the germline V gene are MDHEN and SYDVKM. Original methodology: From reference gene primer amplification, estimates of nucleated cell counts were derived. TCRdb's table, derived via immunoSEQ multiplex PCR, lists solely in-frame clones and lacks some. The V and J calls and clone size were taken over from that table, and D and trimming were inferred from the DNA. The sample lists more than 90,000 clones; approximately 80% were seen once. The clonotype originates from a human donor in a cohort sampled during active COVID-19. Sequences were obtained from peripheral blood. The chain couples TRBV28 to TRBJ1-1; 8 positions match TRBD1. CDR3 residues: CASRSTGVNTEAFF. The CDR3 nucleotides read TGTGCCAGCAGATCGACAGGGGTGAACACTGAAGCTTTCTTT.